This T cell receptor beta chain appears in the sequencing data of a study of blood T cell repertoires in COVID-19. Background on the study: Donors in the United States, Italy and Spain gave samples during acute or convalescent COVID-19. From T cells, B-cell-depleted T cells, or PBMCs came the material, which was cDNA or gDNA.

In the authors' methods: How many nucleated cells were present was estimated from reference gene primer amplification. Libraries were prepared by immunoSEQ multiplex PCR; TCRdb keeps only in-frame clonotypes and omits some of them. That table is the source of V, J and clone size, and D and trimming were worked out from the DNA. The sample carries fewer than 60,000 clones, under 90% recorded once. Germline lookup yields CDR1 LNHDA and CDR2 SQIVND (reference sequence). This CDR3 has 16 amino acids. Trimming took off 3 bases at V and 6 bases at J, with 21 bases between the two ends. Sequences were obtained from peripheral blood. This chain uses TRBV19 with TRBJ2-7, with D tentatively TRBD2 (5 bases). The receptor was isolated from a man in his fifties or sixties with acute or convalescent COVID-19. DNA of the CDR3: TGTGCCAGTAGTATTACCCCGGACCCGGTACGGGGCGAGCAGTACTTC. This sequence encodes CASSITPDPVRGEQYF.